These T cell receptor beta chains were read from a single sample in a study of blood T cell repertoires in COVID-19. The protocol was immunoSEQ multiplex PCR, while the TCRdb copy is restricted to in-frame clones and leaves out a portion. The repertoire holds about 430,000 clones, about 88% seen once, with roughly 1.4% in the top ten. Sample: PBMCs or T cells enriched from blood (not recorded which). These receptors were taken from a young woman who had been exposed to COVID-19. The CDR3 runs from the conserved cysteine through the conserved F or W.

TRBJ1-1	TRBV5-1	CASSFTENTEAFF
TRBJ1-6	TRBV6-5	CASSYGDRGVPLHF
TRBJ1-4	TRBV28	CASSTGPTNEKLFF
TRBJ1-3	TRBV3-1/TRBV3-2	CASSSGTGDSGNTIYF
TRBJ2-7	TRBV11-2	CASSFRQGSYEQYF
TRBJ2-1	TRBV7-9	CASSRSGEQFF
TRBJ1-3	TRBV10-3	CAITDAGGRTGNTIYF
TRBJ1-5	TRBV19	CASNPGTVGQPQHF
TRBJ2-7	TRBV7-7	CASSLGTGIGYEQYF
TRBJ1-5	TRBV25-1	CASSESGGGQPQHF
TRBJ1-2	TRBV18	CASSPIEQGRSWGYTF
TRBJ1-3	TRBV9	CASSLQPRNAQGLFGNTIYF
TRBJ1-4	TRBV29-1	CSAGTGANEKLFF
TRBJ1-1	TRBV7-8	CASSLDTGQTEAFF
TRBJ1-2	TRBV12-3/TRBV12-4	CASSRTETYGYTF
TRBJ1-1	TRBV18	CASSPYLQTTGRLMNTEAFF
TRBJ2-7	TRBV7-2	CASSLGQGAPYEQYF
TRBJ2-3	TRBV7-2	CASSSASGGNTDTQYF
TRBJ2-1	TRBV28	CASSLGLHNEQFF
TRBJ1-3	TRBV5-1	CASSLWRADSGNTIYF
TRBJ1-4	TRBV4-1	CASSQGTGTTNEKLFF
TRBJ2-7	TRBV28	CASSLRREQYF
TRBJ1-2	TRBV9	CASSVHLTGPTF
TRBJ2-1	TRBV6-4	CASSQDRGVMYNEQFF
TRBJ2-7	TRBV6-5	CASSYSGQRGYEQYF
TRBJ1-5	TRBV5-5	CASSEQGGGNQPQHF
TRBJ2-7	TRBV6-1	CASSEASSGRASYEQYF
TRBJ2-1	TRBV5-1	CASSTGLDNEQFF
TRBJ2-2	TRBV7-6	CATSDRGHTGELFF
TRBJ2-5	TRBV19	CASSQTASSETQYF
TRBJ2-2	TRBV27	CASRSRQGNTGELFF
TRBJ1-1	TRBV3-1/TRBV3-2	CASSQEGTGRTFF
TRBJ1-5	TRBV28	CASSYGSMLPQHF
TRBJ1-4	TRBV29-1	CSASWEAPGGNEKLFF
TRBJ1-1	TRBV7-3	CASSSSGGYANTEAFF
TRBJ2-7	TRBV18	CASSPMTSGVYEQYF
TRBJ2-2	TRBV30	CAWSLTNTGELFF
TRBJ1-2	TRBV10-3	CAISESAANGYTF
TRBJ1-4	TRBV7-9	CASSLASVRDARGEKLFF
TRBJ1-2	TRBV11-2	CASSSGRDGYTF
TRBJ1-3	TRBV2	CASSGTGLGNTIYF
TRBJ2-7	TRBV19	CASTPDRGYEQYF
TRBJ2-1	TRBV9	CASSVVLAGMDEQFF
TRBJ2-7	TRBV5-1	CASSFLAGLNYEQYF
TRBJ2-1	TRBV7-2	CASSLDLTDNEQFF
TRBJ2-1	TRBV19	CASSIIDSGVNEQFF
TRBJ1-3	TRBV29-1	CSVEDREGASGNTIYF
TRBJ2-1	TRBV11-2	CASSPGTSGGLGNEQFF
TRBJ1-1	TRBV27	CASSLGQGWYTEAFF
TRBJ2-5	TRBV28	CASIGGPETQYF
TRBJ2-7	TRBV3-1/TRBV3-2	CASSLGTSGRGLGEQYF
TRBJ2-7	TRBV6-5	CASSYSNGVSYEQYF
TRBJ1-2	TRBV4-2	CASSQERTGGYGYTF
TRBJ2-7	TRBV10-2	CASRGQASYEQYF
TRBJ2-3	TRBV29-1	CSVETVSTDTQYF
TRBJ2-1	TRBV21-1	CASSKRGRGGIPEQFF
TRBJ2-6	TRBV24-1	CATSGRESGANVLTF
TRBJ1-1	TRBV11-2	CASSQGLPEAFF
TRBJ2-7	TRBV28	CASSPPVAVDYEQYF
TRBJ2-7	TRBV5-1	CASSAELASEQYF